This T cell receptor beta chain is drawn from a study of Graves' ophthalmopathy and Graves' hyperthyroidism listed by TCRdb under 2018. About the full investigation: Peripheral blood was collected before any treatment was given, at the time of initial diagnosis. TCR beta repertoire signatures were used to distinguish Graves' ophthalmopathy from Graves' hyperthyroidism and to predict progression to ophthalmopathy. In total, 120 to 150 blood samples were TCR-sequenced: roughly 45 ophthalmopathy, about 75 hyperthyroidism and roughly 17 hyperthyroidism-to-ophthalmopathy patients. To explore V-J signatures that distinguish ophthalmopathy from hyperthyroidism, a discovery set of 100 patients was enrolled, made up of some 41 with ophthalmopathy and some 60 with stable hyperthyroidism. For independent validation, a separate cohort was made up of about 18 hyperthyroidism patients plus 17 patients who later progressed from hyperthyroidism to ophthalmopathy. In roughly 6 hyperthyroidism patients, the T-cell repertoire of thyroid tissue was compared with the T-cell repertoire of blood. Once sampling was done, hyperthyroidism patients were given methimazole at a starting dose of 30 mg daily, while ophthalmopathy patients were given high-dose intravenous methylprednisolone. Results and caveats for the whole study, not just this receptor: In validation, the model predicted ophthalmopathy progression with 55% to 71% sensitivity and 72.22% specificity; 12 predicted patients were CT-confirmed with GO in a median of approximately 6.5 months. Among expanded thyroid clonotypes with frequency above 0.001, most also showed up in blood, which suggests that blood repertoires may reflect the thyroid immune response. No statistical method was used to predetermine the sample size, and group allocation was not hidden from the investigators. In cross-validation, the 13-signature model distinguished ophthalmopathy from stable hyperthyroidism with approximately 88% sensitivity and about 84% specificity, and in the test set the corresponding values were about 80% and 75%.

The germline V gene specifies KGHDR as CDR1 and SFDVKD as CDR2. From its cysteine to its phenylalanine, the CDR3 spans 10 amino acids. This entry keeps only the CDR3 DNA: 30 bases, framed from base 1. At the junction V is shortened by 4 bases and J by 13 bases, with 7 bases in between. TCR beta CDR3 regions were amplified from RNA transcripts for repertoire sequencing. The first round was an RT-PCR using HTBI primers with the Qiagen OneStep RT-PCR kit, and this first round was followed by a second-round multiplex PCR, then size selection and purification. Sequencing of the libraries was carried out on an Illumina HiSeq2000 in paired-end mode with 100 bp reads. The original methods were these. Reads were processed with SOAPnuke, discarding reads with adapters, uncalled bases, mean Phred below 15, or no exact constant-primer or identifier match. High-quality paired reads were merged with COPE v1.2.5. Clonotypes were defined as unique nucleotide sequences and were aligned to IMGT TRB V, D and J references using MiTCR v1.1. Analysis was restricted to V-J combinations with a frequency above 0.0001, which covered about 99% of repertoires. A TCR clonal expansion and chaos score per V-J combination was defined as the ratio of F50 clonal expansion to chaos observed in the TCRdist matrix. Welch's t-statistics and random forest were used to narrow the features down to around 12 V-J combinations, which were then fed into a naive Bayes classifier. Thyroid-blood repertoire similarity was quantified with the Morisita-Horn index. TCRdb itself trimmed the public reads at Q25 with fastp, ran MiXCR and retained productive beta chains. All rows with the same CDR3 protein become a single entry with the most common DNA and genes. These V and J calls rely on TCRdb rather than the paper's analysis. The sample table contains 660,000 or so distinct CDR3 sequences; only one count was recorded for roughly two fifths of them. The leading ten clones occupy over 2.5% of the sample.

Patients with ophthalmopathy had moderately to severely active disease, with a Clinical Activity Score of 3 or more, a NOSPECS grade of 4 or more, and a disease duration of less than 3 months. Anyone with other autoimmune diseases, uncontrolled infections, pregnancy or lactation was excluded from the study. Clinical symptoms, serum thyroxine, TRAb, thyroid ultrasound and orbital computed tomography formed the basis of the diagnosis. Ficoll-Paque density gradient centrifugation was used to isolate PBMCs from around 10 ml of fresh peripheral blood. Total RNA was extracted using Trizol reagent, and RNA quality was checked on an Agilent 2100 Bioanalyzer. Concerning this clonotype itself: Its antigen is currently not known. No much larger clone is present one base from it, and per-base qualities are unavailable.

The TCR sequence derives from an adult man with Graves' ophthalmopathy. This receptor chain uses TRBV24-1 and TRBJ1-5; there is no confident call for the D gene. Sequenced input: peripheral blood. DNA sequence: TGTGCCACCAGTGACAGCCGACAGCATTTT. Translated, it gives CATSDSRQHF.